This T cell receptor (beta chain) comes out of a study of blood T cell repertoires in COVID-19 (dated by TCRdb to the early 2020s). For the wider study: The collaborator samples originated in the United States, Italy and Spain and spanned the acute and convalescent phases of COVID-19. The prospective study material was composed of cDNA or gDNA derived from T cells, B-cell-depleted T cells, or PBMCs. The dataset comprised deeply sampled blood TCRbeta repertoires from subjects exposed to, actively infected with, or recovered from COVID-19. The repertoires were released in a freely available public database intended as a resource for research on the immune response to SARS-CoV-2. Samples came from the ongoing ImmuneRACE study (first 160 participants) plus 1,254 subjects from 6 global collaborators. The sample metadata nearly always contained a de-identified subject ID, COVID-19 status, age in years and sex. Where available, HLA class I and class II types were obtained from metadata supplied by the sample provider rather than from assay-based typing.

At the junction V is shortened by 5 bases and J by 2 bases; bases outside the gene matches: 5. From its cysteine to its phenylalanine, the CDR3 spans 14 amino acids. The entry retains the CDR3 DNA only, 42 bases that are in frame from base 1. CDR1 and CDR2 are read off the germline V gene as SNHLY and FYNNEI. The collaborating institutions used their own protocols to collect whole blood in K2EDTA tubes. For TCRbeta analysis, collaborators shipped samples in one of three forms: frozen whole blood, isolated PBMCs, or DNA extracted from either of those sample types. TCRbeta CDR3 regions were amplified from genomic DNA by means of the immunoSEQ Assay, a bias-controlled multiplex PCR. From the authors' description of their analysis: Within the assay, amplification of reference gene primers was used to estimate how many nucleated cells each sample contained. To quantify the absolute abundance of each unique TCRbeta CDR3 rearrangement, sequence reads were collapsed and filtered. Productive Simpson clonality was computed per sample as the square root of Simpson's diversity index over productive rearrangements. This is the immuneACCESS table as TCRdb keeps it, with only in-frame sequences that have V and J called. A part of the clones is gone; compared with another copy, unresolved V genes explain less than half, and the rest is unexplained. V and J calls and clone size come straight from that table; D and trimming were deduced from the DNA. Across this sample there are tens of thousands of clones, with around 86% seen only once. The top ten clonotypes cover 4.5% to 6% of the sample.

The research as a whole found: How much clinical and demographic metadata was included differed by source and by participant, and the metadata was provided uncurated.

Concerning this clone itself: What antigen it recognizes has not been identified. Per-base quality was not reported, and no clone a single base away is much larger than it.

Rearrangement joined TRBV2 to TRBJ1-1; 7 of the junction bases match TRBD1. The clonotype was recovered from an elderly woman with acute or convalescent COVID-19. Source material: peripheral blood. CDR3 protein: CASSRTGPNTEAFF. The DNA sequence follows: TGTGCCAGCAGTCGGACAGGTCCAAACACTGAAGCTTTCTTT. The CDR3, completed at both ends by the reference TRBV2 and TRBJ1-1 genes, gives the full variable domain EPEVTQTPSHQVTQMGQEVILRCVPISNHLYFYWYRQILGQKVEFLVSFYNNEISEKSEIFDDQFSVERPDGSNFTLKIRSTKLEDSAMYFCASSRTGPNTEAFFGQGTRLTVV.